The rows below give T cell receptor beta chains drawn from one sample of a study of T cell repertoires in cytomegalovirus infection. TCRdb re-called the reads with MiXCR, one entry per CDR3 protein. The sample shows over 300,000 distinct CDR3 sequences, 17% of them seen only once. Sequenced: PBMCs. The receptors originated from a human donor in good health (CMV status not recorded). Some clones in this sample may be carry-over from other donors' samples. CDR3s include the opening cysteine and the closing phenylalanine or tryptophan. D genes are given only for firm matches. Clone size is not always given. Where it is, it says once, few, many or a class for expanded clones.

V: TRBV5-4; D: -; size: few; J: TRBJ1-1; DNA: TGTGCCAGCAGCCCTCGAGCCACTACTGTATTCACTGAAGCTTTCTTT; CDR3: CASSPRATTVFTEAFF
V: TRBV20-1; D: TRBD1; size: few; J: TRBJ2-5; DNA: TGCAGTGCTTCCGGACAGGGTCAAGAGACCCAGTACTTC; CDR3: CSASGQGQETQYF
V: TRBV5-3; D: TRBD2; size: -; J: TRBJ2-5; DNA: TGTGCCAGCAGCAAAGGACTAGCGGGGGCCCAAGAGACCCAGTACTTC; CDR3: CASSKGLAGAQETQYF
V: TRBV19; D: -; size: many; J: TRBJ1-5; DNA: TGTGCCAGTAAGGGGGACCTCCTATTGGGCAATCAGCCCCAGCATTTT; CDR3: CASKGDLLLGNQPQHF
V: TRBV28; D: -; size: many; J: TRBJ1-2; DNA: TGTGCCAGCAGTCCGTCCAGTAGCTCCTACTATGGCTACACCTTC; CDR3: CASSPSSSSYYGYTF
V: TRBV13; D: TRBD1; size: -; J: TRBJ1-3; DNA: TGTGCCAGCAGCCGCACTCGACAGGGGGACACCATATATTTT; CDR3: CASSRTRQGDTIYF
V: TRBV27; D: TRBD1; size: -; J: TRBJ2-7; DNA: TGTGCCAGCAGCCCGGGACAGGGCCCGTTAGGCGAGCAGTACTTC; CDR3: CASSPGQGPLGEQYF
V: TRBV5-6; D: -; size: -; J: TRBJ1-1; DNA: TGTGCCAGCAGCTTTTCTGAGAGTCGGACTGAAGCTTTCTTT; CDR3: CASSFSESRTEAFF
V: TRBV7-2; D: TRBD1; size: many; J: TRBJ2-7; DNA: TGTGCCAGCAGCTCGAGGTCGGGACAGGGGAATCCTCCCTACGAGCAGTACTTC; CDR3: CASSSRSGQGNPPYEQYF
V: TRBV7-2; D: TRBD1; size: many; J: TRBJ2-5; DNA: TGTGCCAGCACCCTACAGGGGGCGGGGGAGACCCAGTACTTC; CDR3: CASTLQGAGETQYF
V: TRBV7-2; D: -; size: many; J: TRBJ2-2; DNA: TGTGCCAGCAGCTTACGTAGCCCCACCGGGGAGCTGTTTTTT; CDR3: CASSLRSPTGELFF
V: TRBV2; D: -; size: few; J: TRBJ1-2; DNA: TGTGCCAGCAGGGAACAGGGTTTGGGCTATGGCTACACCTTC; CDR3: CASREQGLGYGYTF
V: TRBV7-2; D: -; size: many; J: TRBJ2-3; DNA: TGTGCCAGCAGCTTAGTGAAAGCCACAGATACGCAGTATTTT; CDR3: CASSLVKATDTQYF
V: TRBV5-8; D: -; size: -; J: TRBJ1-5; DNA: TGTGCCAGCAGCTTGGGGGGGTTTGGCAATCAGCCCCAGCATTTT; CDR3: CASSLGGFGNQPQHF
V: TRBV20-1; D: TRBD1; size: -; J: TRBJ1-2; DNA: TGCAGTGCTAGAGACCAGGCGTCCCGGGACAGCTATGGCTACACCTTC; CDR3: CSARDQASRDSYGYTF
V: TRBV15; D: -; size: -; J: TRBJ1-3; DNA: TGTGCCACCAGCAGAGGGGCTACAGGGAGCTCTGGAAACACCATATATTTT; CDR3: CATSRGATGSSGNTIYF
V: TRBV5-1; D: -; size: few; J: TRBJ1-4; DNA: TGCGCCAGCAGCTTGAGGATCGGGCGGGATGAAAAACTGTTTTTT; CDR3: CASSLRIGRDEKLFF
V: TRBV20-1; D: -; size: few; J: TRBJ1-1; DNA: TGCAGTGCTGGCAGGGAGACTGAAGCTTTCTTT; CDR3: CSAGRETEAFF
V: TRBV12-3/TRBV12-4; D: -; size: -; J: TRBJ2-1; DNA: TGTGCCAGCAGTCAGGGGTCAGGAGTGTTCTTC; CDR3: CASSQGSGVFF
V: TRBV7-3; D: -; size: many; J: TRBJ2-1; DNA: TGTGCCAGCAGCTCAAATGGGCTAGACTACAATGAGCAGTTCTTC; CDR3: CASSSNGLDYNEQFF
V: TRBV10-3; D: -; size: many; J: TRBJ2-7; DNA: TGTGCCATCAGTGAGACGACAACTGGGGCCTACCGGCAGTACTTC; CDR3: CAISETTTGAYRQYF
V: TRBV4-1; D: -; size: -; J: TRBJ2-1; DNA: TGCGCCAGCAGCCCCCTGGTGGGGGCATCGAACAATGAGCAGTTCTTC; CDR3: CASSPLVGASNNEQFF
V: TRBV10-2; D: TRBD1; size: few; J: TRBJ2-3; DNA: TGCGCCAGCAGAGACGGACAGGGGAACACAGATACGCAGTATTTT; CDR3: CASRDGQGNTDTQYF
V: TRBV5-6; D: TRBD1; size: -; J: TRBJ2-7; DNA: TGTGCCAGCCGAGTCGCACCGGGACAGGGCGACGAGCAGTACTTC; CDR3: CASRVAPGQGDEQYF
V: TRBV10-3; D: -; size: many; J: TRBJ2-7; DNA: TGTGCCATCAGTGAGTCTGTCGTCAAGTCCGACTCATACGAGCAGTACTTC; CDR3: CAISESVVKSDSYEQYF